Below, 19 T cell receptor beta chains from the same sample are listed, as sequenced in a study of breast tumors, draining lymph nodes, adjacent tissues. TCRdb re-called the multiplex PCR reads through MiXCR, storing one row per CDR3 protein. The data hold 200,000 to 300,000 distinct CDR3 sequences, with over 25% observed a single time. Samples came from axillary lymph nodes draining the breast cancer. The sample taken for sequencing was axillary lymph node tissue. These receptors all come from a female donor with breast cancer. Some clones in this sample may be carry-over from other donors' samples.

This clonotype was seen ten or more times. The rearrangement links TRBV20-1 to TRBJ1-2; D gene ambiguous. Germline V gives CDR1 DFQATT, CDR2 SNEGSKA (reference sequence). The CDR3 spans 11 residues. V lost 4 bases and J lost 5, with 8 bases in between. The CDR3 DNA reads TGCAGTGCTACGGTGCTTTATGGCTACACCTTC. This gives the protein CSATVLYGYTF.

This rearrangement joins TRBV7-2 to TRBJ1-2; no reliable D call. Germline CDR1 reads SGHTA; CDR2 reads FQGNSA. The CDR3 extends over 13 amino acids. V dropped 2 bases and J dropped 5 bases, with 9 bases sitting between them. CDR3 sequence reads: CASSLQVQYGYTF. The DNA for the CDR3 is TGTGCCAGCAGCTTACAGGTACAATATGGCTACACCTTC. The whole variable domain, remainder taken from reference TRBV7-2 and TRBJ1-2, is GAGVSQSPSNKVTEKGKDVELRCDPISGHTALYWYRQSLGQGLEFLIYFQGNSAPDKSGLPSDRFSAERTGGSVSTLTIQRTQQEDSAVYLCASSLQVQYGYTFGSGTRLTVV.

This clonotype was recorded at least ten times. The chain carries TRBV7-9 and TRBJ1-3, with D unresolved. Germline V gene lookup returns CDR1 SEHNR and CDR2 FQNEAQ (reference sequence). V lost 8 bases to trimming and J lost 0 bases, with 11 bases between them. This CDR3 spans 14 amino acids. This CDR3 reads CASSSPRSGNTIYF. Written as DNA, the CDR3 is TGTGCCAGCTCGTCCCCACGCTCTGGAAACACCATATATTTT. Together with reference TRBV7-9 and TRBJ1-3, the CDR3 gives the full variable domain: DTGVSQNPRHKITKRGQNVTFRCDPISEHNRLYWYRQTLGQGPEFLTYFQNEAQLEKSRLLSDRFSAERPKGSFSTLEIQRTEQGDSAMYLCASSSPRSGNTIYFGEGSWLTVV.

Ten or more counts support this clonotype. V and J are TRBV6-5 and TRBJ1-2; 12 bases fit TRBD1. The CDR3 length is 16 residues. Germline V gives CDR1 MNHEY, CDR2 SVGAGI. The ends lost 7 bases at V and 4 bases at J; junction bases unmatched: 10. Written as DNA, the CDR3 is TGTGCCAGCATGAAAACGGGACAGGGGGCGAGCTATGGCTACACCTTC. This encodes CASMKTGQGASYGYTF.

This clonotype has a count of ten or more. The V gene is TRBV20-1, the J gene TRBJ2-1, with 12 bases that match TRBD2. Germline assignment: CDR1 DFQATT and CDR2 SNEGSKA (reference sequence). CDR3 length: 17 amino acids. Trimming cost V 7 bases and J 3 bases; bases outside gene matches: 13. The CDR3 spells CSVGGTSGRRLYNEQFF. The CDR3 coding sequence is TGCAGTGTAGGGGGTACTAGCGGGAGGAGACTCTACAATGAGCAGTTCTTC.

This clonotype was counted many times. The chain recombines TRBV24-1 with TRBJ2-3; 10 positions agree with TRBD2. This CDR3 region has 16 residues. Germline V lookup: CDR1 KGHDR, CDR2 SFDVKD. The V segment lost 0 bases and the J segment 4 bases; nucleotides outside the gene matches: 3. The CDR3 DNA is TGTGCCACCAGTGATTTGAAGCGGGAGGGCGCAGATACGCAGTATTTT. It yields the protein CATSDLKREGADTQYF.

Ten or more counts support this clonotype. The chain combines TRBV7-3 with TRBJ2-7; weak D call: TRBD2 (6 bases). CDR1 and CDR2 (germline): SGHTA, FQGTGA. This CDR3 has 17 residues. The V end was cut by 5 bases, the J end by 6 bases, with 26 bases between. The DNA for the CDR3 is TGTGCCAGCAGCCTCGTTAGGGAGGAGAAAATCCATTCCGAGCAGTACTTC. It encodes CASSLVREEKIHSEQYF.

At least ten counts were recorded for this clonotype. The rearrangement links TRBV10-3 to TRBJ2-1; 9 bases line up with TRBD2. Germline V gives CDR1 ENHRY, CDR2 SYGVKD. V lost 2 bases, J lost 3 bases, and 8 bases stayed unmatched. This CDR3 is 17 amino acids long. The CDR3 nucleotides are TGTGCCATCAGTGAGCCTACTGAGACTAGCGGCTACAATGAGCAGTTCTTC. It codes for CAISEPTETSGYNEQFF.

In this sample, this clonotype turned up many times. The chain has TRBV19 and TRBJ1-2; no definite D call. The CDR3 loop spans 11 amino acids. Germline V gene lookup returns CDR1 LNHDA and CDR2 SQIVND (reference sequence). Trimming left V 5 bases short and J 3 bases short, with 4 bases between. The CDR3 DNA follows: TGTGCCAGTAGTGCCTACTATGGCTACACCTTC. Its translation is CASSAYYGYTF.

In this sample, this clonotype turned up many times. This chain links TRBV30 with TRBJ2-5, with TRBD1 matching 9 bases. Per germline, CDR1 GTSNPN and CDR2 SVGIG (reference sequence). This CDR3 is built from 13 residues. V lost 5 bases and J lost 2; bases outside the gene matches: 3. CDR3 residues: CAWGTGIQETQYF. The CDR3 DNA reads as TGTGCCTGGGGGACAGGGATACAAGAGACCCAGTACTTC.

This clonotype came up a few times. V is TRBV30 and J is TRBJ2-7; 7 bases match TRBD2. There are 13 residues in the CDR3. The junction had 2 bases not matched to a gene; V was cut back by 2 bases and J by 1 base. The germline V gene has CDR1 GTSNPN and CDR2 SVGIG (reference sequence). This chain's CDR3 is CAWSYSGSYEQYF. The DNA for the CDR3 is TGTGCCTGGAGTTATAGCGGGTCCTACGAGCAGTACTTC.

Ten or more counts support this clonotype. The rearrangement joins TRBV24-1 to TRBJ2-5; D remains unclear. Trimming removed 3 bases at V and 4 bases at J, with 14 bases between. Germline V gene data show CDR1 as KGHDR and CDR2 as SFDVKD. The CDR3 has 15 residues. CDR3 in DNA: TGTGCCACCAGTGATACTGGATTCCGGCGAGAGACCCAGTACTTC. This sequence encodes CATSDTGFRRETQYF.

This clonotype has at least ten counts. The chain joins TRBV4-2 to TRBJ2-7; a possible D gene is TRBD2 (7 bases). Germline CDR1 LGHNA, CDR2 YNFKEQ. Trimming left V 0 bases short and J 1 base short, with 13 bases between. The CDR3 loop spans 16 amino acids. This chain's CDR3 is CASSQDWGGGSYEQYF. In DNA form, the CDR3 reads TGTGCCAGCAGCCAAGATTGGGGAGGGGGTTCCTACGAGCAGTACTTC.

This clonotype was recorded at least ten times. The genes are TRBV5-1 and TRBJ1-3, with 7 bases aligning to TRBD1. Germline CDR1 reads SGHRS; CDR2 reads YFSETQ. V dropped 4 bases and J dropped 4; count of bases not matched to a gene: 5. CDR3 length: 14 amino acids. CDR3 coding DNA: TGCGCCAGCAGCCAAACAGGGGTGGGAAACACCATATATTTT. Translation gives CASSQTGVGNTIYF. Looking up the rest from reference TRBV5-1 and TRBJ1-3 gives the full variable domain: KAGVTQTPRYLIKTRGQQVTLSCSPISGHRSVSWYQQTPGQGLQFLFEYFSETQRNKGNFPGRFSGRQFSNSRSEMNVSTLELGDSALYLCASSQTGVGNTIYFGEGSWLTVV.

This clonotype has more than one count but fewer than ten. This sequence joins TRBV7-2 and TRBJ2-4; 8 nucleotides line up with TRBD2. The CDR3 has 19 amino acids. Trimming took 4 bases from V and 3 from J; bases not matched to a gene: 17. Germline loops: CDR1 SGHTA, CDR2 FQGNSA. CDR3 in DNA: TGTGCCAGCAGCTCCTCGGGAGGGGCCCTAACCGATTTCAAAAACATTCAGTACTTC. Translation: CASSSSGGALTDFKNIQYF.

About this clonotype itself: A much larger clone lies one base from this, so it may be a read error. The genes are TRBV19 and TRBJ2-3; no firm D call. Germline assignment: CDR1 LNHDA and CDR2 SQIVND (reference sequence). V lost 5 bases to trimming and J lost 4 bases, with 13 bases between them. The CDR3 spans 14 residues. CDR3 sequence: CASSSIVNADTQYF. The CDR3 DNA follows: TGTGCCAGTAGTTCCATCGTCAACGCAGATACGCAGTATTTT. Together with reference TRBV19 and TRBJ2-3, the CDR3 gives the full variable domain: DGGITQSPKYLFRKEGQNVTLSCEQNLNHDAMYWYRQDPGQGLRLIYYSQIVNDFQKGDIAEGYSVSREKKESFPLTVTSAQKNPTAFYLCASSSIVNADTQYFGPGTRLTVL.

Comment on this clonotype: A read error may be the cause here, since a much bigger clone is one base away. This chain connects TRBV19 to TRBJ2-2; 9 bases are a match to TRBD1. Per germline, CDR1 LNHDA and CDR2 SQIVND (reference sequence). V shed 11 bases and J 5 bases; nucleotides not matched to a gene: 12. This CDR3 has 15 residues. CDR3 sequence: CAGDLTGGDTGELFF. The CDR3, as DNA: TGTGCCGGTGACCTGACAGGGGGGGATACCGGGGAGCTGTTTTTT. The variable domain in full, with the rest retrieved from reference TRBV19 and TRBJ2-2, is DGGITQSPKYLFRKEGQNVTLSCEQNLNHDAMYWYRQDPGQGLRLIYYSQIVNDFQKGDIAEGYSVSREKKESFPLTVTSAQKNPTAFYLCAGDLTGGDTGELFFGEGSRLTVL.

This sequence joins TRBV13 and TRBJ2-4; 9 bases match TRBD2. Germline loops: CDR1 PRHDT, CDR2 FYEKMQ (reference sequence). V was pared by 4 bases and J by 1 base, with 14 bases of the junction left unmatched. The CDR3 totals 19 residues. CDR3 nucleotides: TGTGCCAGCAGCTCAAGGACTAGCGCGGGAAGGATCGCCAAAAACATTCAGTACTTC. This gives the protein CASSSRTSAGRIAKNIQYF.

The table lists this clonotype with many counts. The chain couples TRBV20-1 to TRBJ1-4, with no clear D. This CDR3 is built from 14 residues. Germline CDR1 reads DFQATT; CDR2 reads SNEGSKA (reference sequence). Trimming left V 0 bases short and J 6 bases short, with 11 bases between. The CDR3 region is CSAREQRGYEKLFF. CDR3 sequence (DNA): TGCAGTGCTAGAGAACAAAGAGGATATGAAAAACTGTTTTTT.